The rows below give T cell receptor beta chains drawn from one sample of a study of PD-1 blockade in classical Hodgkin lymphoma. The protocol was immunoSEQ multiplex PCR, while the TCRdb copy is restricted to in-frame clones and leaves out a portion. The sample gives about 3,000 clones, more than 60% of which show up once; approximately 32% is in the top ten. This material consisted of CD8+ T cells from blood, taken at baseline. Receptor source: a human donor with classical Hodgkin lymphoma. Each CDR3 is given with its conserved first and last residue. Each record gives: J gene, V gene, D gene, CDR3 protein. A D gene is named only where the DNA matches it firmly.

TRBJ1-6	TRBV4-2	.	CASSPDMSSYNSPLHF
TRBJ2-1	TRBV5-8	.	CASSLLLSNEQFF
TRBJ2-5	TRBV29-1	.	CSVERQGRRGWGQETQYF
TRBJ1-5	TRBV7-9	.	CASSLSGQSWNQPQHF
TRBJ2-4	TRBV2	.	CASTRGPAKNIQYF
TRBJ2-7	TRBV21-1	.	CASSKVVTGAYEQYF
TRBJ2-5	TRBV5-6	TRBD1	CASSLKGARETQYF
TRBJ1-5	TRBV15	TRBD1	CATSTRWTGGNQPQHF
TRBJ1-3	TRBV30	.	CAWSVGNSGNTIYF
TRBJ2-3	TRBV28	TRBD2	CASSPPLAGGQMGDTQYF
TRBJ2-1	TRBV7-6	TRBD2	CASSSRTSGRAVNEQFF
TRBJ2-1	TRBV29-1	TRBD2	CSVVLAGVLINEQFF
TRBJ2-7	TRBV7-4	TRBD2	CASSTKRGTSGSRGYEQYF
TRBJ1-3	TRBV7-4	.	CASRRNEHSGNTIYF
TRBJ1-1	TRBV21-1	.	CASSKDGQRPMNTEAFF
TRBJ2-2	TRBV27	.	CASSPPGIHTGELFF
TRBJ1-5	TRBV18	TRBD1	CASSPGTGAYSNQPQHF
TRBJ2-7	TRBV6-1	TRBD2	CASSETIRTSFYEQYF
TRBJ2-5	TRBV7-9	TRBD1	CASSLGSGGEETQYF
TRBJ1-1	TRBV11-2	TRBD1	CASSLDRAGGLTEAFF